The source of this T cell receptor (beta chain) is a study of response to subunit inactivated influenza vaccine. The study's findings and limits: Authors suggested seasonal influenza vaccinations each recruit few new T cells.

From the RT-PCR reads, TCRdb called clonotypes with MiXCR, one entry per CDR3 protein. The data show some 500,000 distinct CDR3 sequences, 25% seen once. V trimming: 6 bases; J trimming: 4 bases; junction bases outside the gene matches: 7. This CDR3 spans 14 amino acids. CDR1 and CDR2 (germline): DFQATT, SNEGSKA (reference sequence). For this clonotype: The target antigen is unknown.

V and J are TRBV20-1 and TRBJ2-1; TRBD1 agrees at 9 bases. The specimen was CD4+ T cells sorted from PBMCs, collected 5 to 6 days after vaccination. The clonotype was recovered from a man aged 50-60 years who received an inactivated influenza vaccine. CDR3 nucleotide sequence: TGCAGTGCCGGAAGACAGGGGGGTTACAATGAGCAGTTCTTC. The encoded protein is CSAGRQGGYNEQFF.